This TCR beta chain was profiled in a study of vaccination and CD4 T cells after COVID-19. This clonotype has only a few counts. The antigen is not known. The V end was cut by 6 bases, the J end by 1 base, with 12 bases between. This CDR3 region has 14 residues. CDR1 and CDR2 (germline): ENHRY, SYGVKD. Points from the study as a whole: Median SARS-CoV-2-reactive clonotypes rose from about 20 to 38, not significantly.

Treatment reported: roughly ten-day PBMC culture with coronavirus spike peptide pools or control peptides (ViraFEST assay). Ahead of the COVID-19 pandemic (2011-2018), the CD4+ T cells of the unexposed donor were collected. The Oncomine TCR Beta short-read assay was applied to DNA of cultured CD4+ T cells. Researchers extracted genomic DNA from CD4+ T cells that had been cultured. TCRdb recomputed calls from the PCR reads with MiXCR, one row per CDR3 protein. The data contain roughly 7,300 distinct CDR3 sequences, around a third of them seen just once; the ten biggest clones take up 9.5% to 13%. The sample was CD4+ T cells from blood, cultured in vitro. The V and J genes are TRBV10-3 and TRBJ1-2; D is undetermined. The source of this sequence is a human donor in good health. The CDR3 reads CAISAAENNYGYTF. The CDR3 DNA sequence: TGTGCCATCAGCGCGGCAGAGAATAACTATGGCTACACCTTC.